This T cell receptor beta chain was found in a study of memory CD4+ T cells and cytomegalovirus serostatus. The CDR3 is made up of 14 amino acids. V shed 0 bases and J 4 bases; nucleotides not matched to a gene: 1. In germline, CDR1 is SNHLY, CDR2 FYNNEI. How the authors handled the data: After removing out-of-frame reads, over 2 million distinct TCRbeta sequences remained. Sequencing was performed with immunoSEQ multiplex PCR; in TCRdb, only in-frame clones are kept and a portion is missing. For V, J and clone size, that table is used; D and trimming come from the DNA. The sample holds 46,000 or so clones, 60% to 80% seen once. About this clone: The antigen remains unidentified.

The sort gate was single viable CD3+CD4+CD8-CD45RO+ cells for memory CD4+ T cells. Donors' CMV status reflects serum IgG against pp150, pp28, p38, p52. General study findings and limits: About 40% of the roughly 160 known CMV-associated TCRbeta sequences appeared in CD4+ memory.

Material for sequencing was memory CD4+ T cells from blood. The chain combines TRBV2 with TRBJ1-2; 8 bases map to TRBD1. The sequence was collected from an adult in good health and CMV-seronegative. This CDR3 reads CASSEAGQVYGYTF. In DNA, the CDR3 is TGTGCCAGCAGTGAAGCGGGACAGGTCTATGGCTACACCTTC.